This TCR beta chain was captured by sequencing in a study of T-cell reconstitution after alpha-beta-depleted transplantation in children. Study results and caveats: Roughly two months post-transplant, alpha-beta T cells reportedly originated from several hundred graft clones that had expanded.

About this clonotype itself: Its target is not known.

The J segment lost 0 bases and the V segment lost 5 bases, leaving 7 bases of the junction unmatched. The CDR3 extends over 17 amino acids. Unique molecular identifiers tagged the TCRbeta library. TCRdb called the PCR reads again in MiXCR, with one record for every CDR3 protein. The sample records some 840,000 distinct CDR3 sequences, 15% to 20% being singletons. V is TRBV12-3 or TRBV12-4 and J is TRBJ2-1; TRBD2 matches 10 bases. This clonotype was obtained from a male patient younger than 18 who had a stem cell transplant for acute lymphoblastic leukemia, so the T cells may come from the graft donor. The sequencing here drew on PBMCs, mostly from graft donor cells, taken 360 days after TCRalphabeta/CD19-depleted stem cell transplant. The CDR3 coding sequence is TGTGCCAGCAGTCCCGGACTAGCGGTGAGCTCCTACAATGAGCAGTTCTTC. Protein: CASSPGLAVSSYNEQFF.